This entry lists 25 T cell receptor beta chains sequenced from one sample in a study of T cells in Graves' hyperthyroidism and ophthalmopathy. The CDR3 regions of TCR beta were amplified from RNA transcripts. HTBI primers were employed in a first-round RT-PCR of the TCR CDR3. TCRdb used MiXCR to reprocess the multiplex PCR reads, holding one entry per CDR3 protein. Here the sample spans some 460,000 distinct CDR3 sequences, 15% to 17% being singletons. Sequences were obtained from blood. These receptors were collected from a woman aged 18-35 years with Graves' hyperthyroidism.

This clonotype was recorded many times. The chain combines TRBV6-1 with TRBJ1-1; D remains unclear. Between the trimmed V and J ends, which lost 5 bases and 2 bases, there was a span of 12 bases. Germline lookup yields CDR1 MNHNS and CDR2 SASEGT. This CDR3 comprises 14 residues. As DNA, the CDR3 is TGTGCCAGCAGTACCGAATCCCATAACACTGAAGCTTTCTTT. This encodes CASSTESHNTEAFF.

This clonotype was seen many times. The chain couples TRBV2 to TRBJ1-2, with D unresolved. Germline CDR1 and CDR2: SNHLY and FYNNEI. V lost 7 bases, J lost 7 bases, and 13 bases lay in between. CDR3 length: 12 residues. CDR3 DNA sequence: TGTGCCAGCAAAGAAGTGGTTCTTGGCTACACCTTC. Protein: CASKEVVLGYTF. Using reference TRBV2 and TRBJ1-2 for the parts outside the CDR3, the full variable domain is EPEVTQTPSHQVTQMGQEVILRCVPISNHLYFYWYRQILGQKVEFLVSFYNNEISEKSEIFDDQFSVERPDGSNFTLKIRSTKLEDSAMYFCASKEVVLGYTFGSGTRLTVV.

The table lists this clonotype with many counts. The chain uses TRBV11-1 and TRBJ2-3; 7 bases fit TRBD1. The length of the CDR3 is 14 residues. Germline-derived CDR1 and CDR2 are SGHAT and FQDESV (reference sequence). With V trimmed by 5 bases and J by 1 base, 3 bases remained unmatched. As DNA, the CDR3 is TGTGCCAGCAGCCACGGACAGGGCACAGATACGCAGTATTTT. It specifies CASSHGQGTDTQYF.

This clonotype has more than one count but fewer than ten. The chain combines TRBV27 with TRBJ2-1, with unresolved D. The V gene's germline CDR1 is MNHEY and CDR2 SMNVEV (reference sequence). CDR3 length equals 12 residues. The germline V and J ends were trimmed by 8 bases and 4 bases, with 9 bases remaining between them. Written as DNA, the CDR3 is TGTGCCAGCGGCTTAGTTTACAATGAGCAGTTCTTC. It yields the protein CASGLVYNEQFF.

The chain couples TRBV12-3 or TRBV12-4 to TRBJ2-1, with 12 bases fitting TRBD1. J lost 10 bases, V lost 4 bases, and 11 bases had no gene match. The CDR3 spans 16 residues. The CDR3 is CASSYLGQGARSEQFF. DNA of the CDR3: TGTGCCAGCAGTTACCTGGGACAGGGGGCGCGGTCGGAGCAGTTCTTC.

This clonotype has a count of ten or more. CDR3: CASSPSTGAQNIQYF. The CDR3 DNA is TGTGCCAGCAGTCCCTCCACAGGGGCCCAAAACATTCAGTACTTC. The chain uses TRBV12-3 or TRBV12-4 and TRBJ2-4, with TRBD1 matching 7 bases. The CDR3 totals 15 residues. V dropped 5 bases and J dropped 5; count of bases not matched to a gene: 9.

To note about this clonotype: This may come from a read error, since a much larger clone is one base off. This chain connects TRBV6-5 to TRBJ2-7; D remains ambiguous. Trimming pared 0 bases from V and 6 bases from J, leaving 9 bases between. Germline CDR1 and CDR2: MNHEY and SVGAGI. The length of the CDR3 is 13 residues. The CDR3 loop reads CASSYSRVAEQYF. CDR3 bases: TGTGCCAGCAGTTACTCACGGGTTGCCGAGCAGTACTTC.

The V call is TRBV3-1, the J call TRBJ1-6; 7 bases align to TRBD1. There are 17 residues in the CDR3. Germline lookup yields CDR1 LGHDT and CDR2 YNNKEL (reference sequence). The trim removed 0 bases at V and 2 bases at J, leaving 4 bases unmatched. The CDR3: CASSQETGPTYNSPLHF. The CDR3 bases are TGTGCCAGCAGCCAAGAGACAGGGCCGACCTATAATTCACCCCTCCACTTT.

This clonotype was counted many times. The gene calls are TRBV5-1 and TRBJ1-1, with TRBD1 matching 9 bases. Germline V gives CDR1 SGHRS, CDR2 YFSETQ. J gave up 3 bases and V 6 bases, and 12 bases lay outside the gene matches. The CDR3 is 16 residues long. The CDR3 is CASTKFGTGKDTEAFF. CDR3 DNA sequence: TGCGCCAGCACAAAATTCGGGACAGGGAAGGACACTGAAGCTTTCTTT.

The chain has TRBV6-1 and TRBJ1-1; weak D call: TRBD1 (6 bases). Trimming removed 4 bases from V and 2 bases from J, with 11 bases in between. This CDR3 is 14 amino acids long. Germline values: CDR1 MNHNS, CDR2 SASEGT. CDR3 in amino acids: CASSGGTPNTEAFF. For the CDR3, the DNA is TGTGCCAGCAGTGGCGGGACACCAAACACTGAAGCTTTCTTT.

This clonotype was seen only a few times. One end of the junction varies from germline; a read error may be responsible. This chain uses TRBV29-1 with TRBJ2-7, with TRBD1 matching over 7 bases. The CDR3 is 12 residues long. Germline V gene lookup returns CDR1 SQVTM and CDR2 ANQGSEA. Here the CDR3 reads CSVQDRVNEQYF. Here the CDR3 DNA reads TGCAGCGTTCAAGACAGGGTAAACGAGCAGTACTTC.

The table lists this clonotype with a count of one. One end of the junction does not line up with germline, which may come from a read error. The chain combines TRBV2 with TRBJ2-3; 10 bases are a match to TRBD2. The CDR3 spans 14 residues. CDR1 and CDR2 (germline): SNHLY, FYNNEI. CDR3 sequence (DNA): TGTGTCAGCAGCGCGACTAGCGGGACAGATACGCAGTATTTT. Its protein is CVSSATSGTDTQYF.

A few counts support this clonotype. The chain couples TRBV7-9 to TRBJ1-1; possibly TRBD1 for D (5 bases). The CDR3 spans 16 residues. V dropped 2 bases and J dropped 5 bases, with 18 bases sitting between them. CDR1 is SEHNR, CDR2 FQNEAQ, per germline (reference sequence). This chain's CDR3 is CASSLSGGAGGTEAFF. The CDR3 nucleotides are TGTGCCAGCAGCTTATCTGGGGGTGCCGGTGGGACTGAAGCTTTCTTT. The full variable domain, its missing parts supplied by reference TRBV7-9 and TRBJ1-1, is DTGVSQNPRHKITKRGQNVTFRCDPISEHNRLYWYRQTLGQGPEFLTYFQNEAQLEKSRLLSDRFSAERPKGSFSTLEIQRTEQGDSAMYLCASSLSGGAGGTEAFFGQGTRLTVV.

J is TRBJ1-3 and V is TRBV27, with TRBD1 identical over 8 bases. From germline, CDR1 is MNHEY and CDR2 SMNVEV (reference sequence). Unmatched junction bases numbered 11, after V lost 5 bases and J lost 2 bases. The CDR3 loop spans 17 amino acids. This chain's CDR3 is CASSPAGQVYPGNTIYF. The CDR3 nucleotides are TGTGCCAGCAGTCCGGCGGGACAGGTATACCCTGGAAACACCATATATTTT.

This clonotype came up a few times. The chain is built from TRBV7-9 and TRBJ2-6; D is undetermined. The germline V gene has CDR1 SEHNR and CDR2 FQNEAQ (reference sequence). The CDR3 is 14 residues long. V was cut by 11 bases and J by 1 base, with 12 bases left in between. The CDR3 bases are TGTGCCCATAGCACAATTTCTGGGGCCAACGTCCTGACTTTC. It is translated as CAHSTISGANVLTF.

In this sample, this clonotype turned up many times. The chain carries TRBV6-6 and TRBJ2-7; possibly TRBD2 for D (5 bases). This CDR3 is built from 15 residues. V was clipped by 0 bases and J by 1 base, with 10 bases between them. Germline CDR1 MNHNY, CDR2 SVGAGI (reference sequence). The CDR3 here is CASSYSWRNSYEQYF. The DNA for the CDR3 is TGTGCCAGCAGTTACTCGTGGAGGAATTCCTACGAGCAGTACTTC.

This clonotype was seen many times. The chain couples TRBV20-1 to TRBJ2-7, with D possibly matching TRBD1 (5 bases). V gave up 1 base and J gave up 2 bases, with 12 bases separating them. This CDR3 region has 14 residues. CDR1 DFQATT and CDR2 SNEGSKA come from the germline V gene (reference sequence). The CDR3 is CSARGRQSAYEQYF. CDR3 DNA sequence: TGCAGTGCTAGAGGGAGACAGAGCGCCTACGAGCAGTACTTC.

At least ten counts were recorded for this clonotype. V usage is TRBV20-1 and J usage is TRBJ1-4; TRBD1 matches at 9 bases. The CDR3 contains 14 residues. Trimming removed 1 base from V and 6 bases from J; junction bases left unmatched: 3. Per germline, CDR1 DFQATT and CDR2 SNEGSKA (reference sequence). The CDR3 spells CSARGDRDDEKLFF. In DNA, the CDR3 is TGCAGTGCTAGAGGGGACAGGGATGATGAAAAACTGTTTTTT.

This clonotype was observed a handful of times. This sequence joins TRBV28 and TRBJ1-2; tentatively, D is TRBD1 (5 bases). The germline gives CDR1 MDHEN, CDR2 SYDVKM. The CDR3 is 15 amino acids. V lost 2 bases, J lost 3 bases, and 13 bases lay in between. The CDR3 loop is CASSLPGAGHYGYTF. The DNA of the CDR3 is TGTGCCAGCAGTTTACCAGGAGCAGGGCACTATGGCTACACCTTC.

In its sample, this clonotype was seen once. The chain employs TRBV6-2 or TRBV6-3 and TRBJ2-3; 9 bases agree with TRBD1. V lost 2 bases, J lost 4 bases, and 7 bases stayed unmatched. This CDR3 spans 16 amino acids. Germline V gene data show CDR1 as MNHEY and CDR2 as SVGEGT. The CDR3 DNA reads TGTGCCAGCAGTTACGGGGGACAGGGAGGCGCAGATACGCAGTATTTT. It translates to CASSYGGQGGADTQYF.

The V call is TRBV15, the J call TRBJ1-1; D is possibly TRBD1 (6 bases). This CDR3 comprises 13 residues. Germline V gene sequence: CDR1 LNHNV, CDR2 YYDKDF (reference sequence). Trimming left V 1 base short and J 10 bases short, with 13 bases between. CDR3 bases: TGTGCCACCAGCAGAGTTCAGGGGTTAACAGCTTTCTTT. This encodes CATSRVQGLTAFF.

This clonotype was counted between two and nine times. The chain couples TRBV3-1 to TRBJ2-2, with D maybe TRBD2 (6 bases). The CDR3 has 17 amino acids. V dropped 3 bases and J dropped 0 bases, with 14 bases sitting between them. CDR1 is LGHDT, CDR2 YNNKEL, per germline (reference sequence). The CDR3 reads CASSHLAGGANTGELFF. The DNA of the CDR3 is TGTGCCAGCAGCCACCTTGCCGGAGGGGCGAACACCGGGGAGCTGTTTTTT.

Many counts were recorded for this clonotype. The chain carries TRBV12-3 or TRBV12-4 and TRBJ2-7; no clear D gene. Trimming took off 7 bases at V and 2 bases at J, with 12 bases between the two ends. The CDR3 sequence is 13 residues long. As DNA, the CDR3 is TGTGCCAGCACGCCCGACGCCGCCTACGAGCAGTACTTC. Amino acid sequence: CASTPDAAYEQYF.

This clonotype was seen ten or more times. The chain carries TRBV6-2 or TRBV6-3 and TRBJ2-7; D gene ambiguous. The CDR3 totals 18 residues. Between the trimmed V and J ends, which lost 2 bases and 2 bases, there was a span of 22 bases. The V gene's germline CDR1 is MNHEY and CDR2 SVGEGT. CDR3: CASSYPSDTNLFTYEQYF. The CDR3 nucleotides are TGTGCCAGCAGTTACCCTTCCGACACGAACCTTTTCACCTACGAGCAGTACTTC.

Worth noting for this clonotype: A much larger clone sits a single nucleotide away, making a read error possible. The V gene is TRBV10-3, the J gene TRBJ2-1, with a tentative D call TRBD2 (5 bases). This CDR3 is 13 amino acids long. From germline, CDR1 is ENHRY and CDR2 SYGVKD. The CDR3 DNA sequence: TGTGCCATCACCCCGAGGGAGTACAGTGAGCAGTTCTTC. Translated, it gives CAITPREYSEQFF.